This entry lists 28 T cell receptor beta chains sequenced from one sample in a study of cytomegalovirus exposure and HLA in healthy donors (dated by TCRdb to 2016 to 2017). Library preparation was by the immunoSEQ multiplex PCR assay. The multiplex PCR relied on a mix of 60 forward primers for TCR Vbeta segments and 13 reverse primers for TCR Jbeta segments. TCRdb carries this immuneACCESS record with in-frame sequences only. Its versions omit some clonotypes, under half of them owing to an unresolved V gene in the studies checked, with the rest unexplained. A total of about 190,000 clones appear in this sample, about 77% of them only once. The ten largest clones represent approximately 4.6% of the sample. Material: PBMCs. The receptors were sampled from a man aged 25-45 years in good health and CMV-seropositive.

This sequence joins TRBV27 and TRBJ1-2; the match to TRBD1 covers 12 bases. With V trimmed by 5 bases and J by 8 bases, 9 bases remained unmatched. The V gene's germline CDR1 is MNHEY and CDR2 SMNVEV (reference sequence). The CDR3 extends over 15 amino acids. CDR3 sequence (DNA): TGTGCCAGCAGTCCCAGGGGGGACAGGGGGCTGGGCTACACCTTC. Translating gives CASSPRGDRGLGYTF.

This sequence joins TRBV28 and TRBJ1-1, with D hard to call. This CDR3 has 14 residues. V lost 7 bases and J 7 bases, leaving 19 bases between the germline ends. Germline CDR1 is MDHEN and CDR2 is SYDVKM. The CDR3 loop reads CASTRGTASYEAFF. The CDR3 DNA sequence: TGTGCCAGCACCCGTGGCACAGCCTCTTATGAAGCTTTCTTT.

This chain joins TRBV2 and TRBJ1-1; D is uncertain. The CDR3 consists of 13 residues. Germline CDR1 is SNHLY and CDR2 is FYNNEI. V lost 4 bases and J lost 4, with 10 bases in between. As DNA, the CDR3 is TGTGCCAGCAGTGTTGACACGGTCACTGAAGCTTTCTTT. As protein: CASSVDTVTEAFF.

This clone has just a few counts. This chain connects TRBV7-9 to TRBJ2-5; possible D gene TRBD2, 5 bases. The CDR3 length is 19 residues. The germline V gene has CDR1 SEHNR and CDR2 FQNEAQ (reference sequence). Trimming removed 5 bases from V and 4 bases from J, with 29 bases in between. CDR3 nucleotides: TGTGCCAGCAGCCCTCTGCTCCCCGCGGTAAGGTTGGAGGTAGAGACCCAGTACTTC. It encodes CASSPLLPAVRLEVETQYF.

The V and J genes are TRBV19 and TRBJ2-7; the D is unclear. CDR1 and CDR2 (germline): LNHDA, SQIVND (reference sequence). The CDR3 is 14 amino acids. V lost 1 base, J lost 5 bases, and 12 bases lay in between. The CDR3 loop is CASSIGQSSNEQYF. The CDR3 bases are TGTGCCAGTAGTATAGGCCAGAGTAGCAACGAGCAGTACTTC. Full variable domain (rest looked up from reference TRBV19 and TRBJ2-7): DGGITQSPKYLFRKEGQNVTLSCEQNLNHDAMYWYRQDPGQGLRLIYYSQIVNDFQKGDIAEGYSVSREKKESFPLTVTSAQKNPTAFYLCASSIGQSSNEQYFGPGTRLTVT.

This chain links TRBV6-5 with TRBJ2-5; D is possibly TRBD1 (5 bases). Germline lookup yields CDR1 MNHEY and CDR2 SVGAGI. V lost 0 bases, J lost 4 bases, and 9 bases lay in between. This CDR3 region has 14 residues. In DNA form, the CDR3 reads TGTGCCAGCAGTTACTCGAGCAGGGTAGAGACCCAGTACTTC. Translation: CASSYSSRVETQYF.

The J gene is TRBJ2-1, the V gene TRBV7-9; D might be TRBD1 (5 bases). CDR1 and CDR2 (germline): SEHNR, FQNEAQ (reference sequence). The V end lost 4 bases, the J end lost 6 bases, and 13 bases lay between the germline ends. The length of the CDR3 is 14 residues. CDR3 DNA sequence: TGTGCCAGCAGCTCCTACTGGGGCATCAATGAGCAGTTCTTC. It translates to CASSSYWGINEQFF.

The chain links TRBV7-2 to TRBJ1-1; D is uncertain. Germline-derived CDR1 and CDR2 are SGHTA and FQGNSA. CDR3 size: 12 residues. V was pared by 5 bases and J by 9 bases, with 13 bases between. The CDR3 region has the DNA TGTGCCAGCAGCCTAGAGGCCGGGAAAGCTTTCTTT. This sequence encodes CASSLEAGKAFF. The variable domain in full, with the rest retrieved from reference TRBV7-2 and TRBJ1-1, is GAGVSQSPSNKVTEKGKDVELRCDPISGHTALYWYRQSLGQGLEFLIYFQGNSAPDKSGLPSDRFSAERTGGSVSTLTIQRTQQEDSAVYLCASSLEAGKAFFGQGTRLTVV.

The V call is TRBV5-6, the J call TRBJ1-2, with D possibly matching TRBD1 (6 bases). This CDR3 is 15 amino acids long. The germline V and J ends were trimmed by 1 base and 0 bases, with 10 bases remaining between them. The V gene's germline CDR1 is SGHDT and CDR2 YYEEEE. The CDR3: CASSLTQGTNYGYTF. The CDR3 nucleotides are TGTGCCAGCAGCTTGACCCAGGGGACTAACTATGGCTACACCTTC.

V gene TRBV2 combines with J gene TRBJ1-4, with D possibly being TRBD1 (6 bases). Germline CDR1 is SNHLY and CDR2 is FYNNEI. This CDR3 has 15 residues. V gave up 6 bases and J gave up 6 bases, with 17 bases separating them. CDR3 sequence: CASRNSGTRDEKLFF. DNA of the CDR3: TGTGCCAGCAGGAATTCCGGGACAAGAGATGAAAAACTGTTTTTT. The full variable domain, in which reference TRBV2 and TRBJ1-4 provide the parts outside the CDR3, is EPEVTQTPSHQVTQMGQEVILRCVPISNHLYFYWYRQILGQKVEFLVSFYNNEISEKSEIFDDQFSVERPDGSNFTLKIRSTKLEDSAMYFCASRNSGTRDEKLFFGSGTQLSVL.

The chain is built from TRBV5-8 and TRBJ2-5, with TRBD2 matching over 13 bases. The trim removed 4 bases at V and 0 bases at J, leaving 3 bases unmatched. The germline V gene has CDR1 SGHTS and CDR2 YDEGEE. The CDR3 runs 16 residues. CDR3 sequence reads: CASSTGLAGDQETQYF. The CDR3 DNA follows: TGTGCCAGCAGCACCGGACTAGCGGGGGACCAAGAGACCCAGTACTTC.

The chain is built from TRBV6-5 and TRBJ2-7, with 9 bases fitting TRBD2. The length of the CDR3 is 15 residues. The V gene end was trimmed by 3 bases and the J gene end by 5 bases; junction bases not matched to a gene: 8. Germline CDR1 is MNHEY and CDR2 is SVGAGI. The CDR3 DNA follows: TGTGCCAGCAGTTATTCCGGGACTAGCAGTCACGAGCAGTACTTC. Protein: CASSYSGTSSHEQYF.

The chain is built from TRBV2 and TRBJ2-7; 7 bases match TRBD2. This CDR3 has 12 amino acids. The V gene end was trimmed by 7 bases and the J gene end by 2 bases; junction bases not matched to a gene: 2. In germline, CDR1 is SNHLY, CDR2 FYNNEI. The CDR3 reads CASTGTTYEQYF. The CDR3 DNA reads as TGTGCCAGCACCGGGACTACCTACGAGCAGTACTTC.

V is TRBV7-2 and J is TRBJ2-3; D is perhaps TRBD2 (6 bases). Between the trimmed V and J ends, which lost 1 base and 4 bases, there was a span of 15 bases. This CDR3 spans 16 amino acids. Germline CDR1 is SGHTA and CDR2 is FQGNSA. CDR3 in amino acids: CASSLGSTSISDTQYF. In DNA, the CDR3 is TGTGCCAGCAGCTTAGGTTCCACTAGCATATCAGATACGCAGTATTTT. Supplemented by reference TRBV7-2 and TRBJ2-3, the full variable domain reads GAGVSQSPSNKVTEKGKDVELRCDPISGHTALYWYRQSLGQGLEFLIYFQGNSAPDKSGLPSDRFSAERTGGSVSTLTIQRTQQEDSAVYLCASSLGSTSISDTQYFGPGTRLTVL.

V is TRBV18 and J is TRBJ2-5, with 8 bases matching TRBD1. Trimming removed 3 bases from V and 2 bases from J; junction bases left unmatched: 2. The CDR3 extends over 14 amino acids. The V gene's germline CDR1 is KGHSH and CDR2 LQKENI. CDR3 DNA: TGTGCCAGCTCACCTCGGACAGGGCAAGAGACCCAGTACTTC. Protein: CASSPRTGQETQYF.

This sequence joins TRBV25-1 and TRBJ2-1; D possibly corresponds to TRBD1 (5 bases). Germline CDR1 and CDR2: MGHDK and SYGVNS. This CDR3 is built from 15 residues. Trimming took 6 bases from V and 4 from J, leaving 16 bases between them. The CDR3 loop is CASRTPRGGYNEQFF. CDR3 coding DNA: TGTGCCAGCAGAACCCCTAGGGGCGGATACAATGAGCAGTTCTTC.

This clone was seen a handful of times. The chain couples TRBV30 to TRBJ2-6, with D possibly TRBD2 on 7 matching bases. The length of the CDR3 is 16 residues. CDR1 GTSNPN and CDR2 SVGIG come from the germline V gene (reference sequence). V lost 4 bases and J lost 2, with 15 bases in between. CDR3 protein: CAWIRGASPGANVLTF. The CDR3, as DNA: TGTGCCTGGATCCGGGGGGCCTCCCCTGGGGCCAACGTCCTGACTTTC.

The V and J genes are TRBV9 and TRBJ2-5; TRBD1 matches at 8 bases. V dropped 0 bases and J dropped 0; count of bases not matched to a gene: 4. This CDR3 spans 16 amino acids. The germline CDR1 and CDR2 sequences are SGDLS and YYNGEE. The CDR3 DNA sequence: TGTGCCAGCAGCGTAGCCTCGACAGGGGACCAAGAGACCCAGTACTTC. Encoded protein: CASSVASTGDQETQYF.

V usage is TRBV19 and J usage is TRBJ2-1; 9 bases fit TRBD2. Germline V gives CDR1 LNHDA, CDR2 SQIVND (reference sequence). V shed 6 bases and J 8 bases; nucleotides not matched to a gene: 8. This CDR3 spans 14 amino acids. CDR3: CASSPLAGQDEQFF. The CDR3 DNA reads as TGTGCCAGTAGCCCGCTAGCGGGGCAGGATGAGCAGTTCTTC.

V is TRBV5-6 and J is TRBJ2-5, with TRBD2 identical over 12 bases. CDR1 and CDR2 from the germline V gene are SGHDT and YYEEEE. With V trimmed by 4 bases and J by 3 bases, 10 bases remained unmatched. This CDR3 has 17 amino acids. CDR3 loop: CASSPLLAGGGEETQYF. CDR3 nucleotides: TGTGCCAGCAGCCCATTACTAGCGGGAGGTGGGGAAGAGACCCAGTACTTC.

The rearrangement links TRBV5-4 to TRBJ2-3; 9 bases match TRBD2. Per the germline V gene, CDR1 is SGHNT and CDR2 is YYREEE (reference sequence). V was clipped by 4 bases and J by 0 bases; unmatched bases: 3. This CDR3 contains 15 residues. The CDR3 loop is CASSPRGGSTDTQYF. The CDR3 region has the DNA TGTGCCAGCAGCCCGCGGGGGGGCAGCACAGATACGCAGTATTTT.

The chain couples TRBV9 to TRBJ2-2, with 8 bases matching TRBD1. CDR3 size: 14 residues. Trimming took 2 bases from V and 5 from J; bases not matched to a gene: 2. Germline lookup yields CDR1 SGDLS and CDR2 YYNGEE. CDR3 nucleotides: TGTGCCAGCAGCGTCAGGGGGCTTACCGGGGAGCTGTTTTTT. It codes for CASSVRGLTGELFF.

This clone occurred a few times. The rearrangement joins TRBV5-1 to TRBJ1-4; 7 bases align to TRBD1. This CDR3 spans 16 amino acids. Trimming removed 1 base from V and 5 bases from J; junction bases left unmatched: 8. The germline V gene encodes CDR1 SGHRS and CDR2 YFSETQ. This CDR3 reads CASSLQPGGSNEKLFF. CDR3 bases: TGCGCCAGCAGCTTGCAGCCAGGGGGGTCGAATGAAAAACTGTTTTTT.

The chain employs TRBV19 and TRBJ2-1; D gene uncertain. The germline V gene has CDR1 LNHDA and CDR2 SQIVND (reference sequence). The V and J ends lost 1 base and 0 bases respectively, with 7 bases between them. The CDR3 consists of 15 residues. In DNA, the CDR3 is TGTGCCAGTAGTATAGTCGCGTTCTCCTACAATGAGCAGTTCTTC. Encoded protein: CASSIVAFSYNEQFF.

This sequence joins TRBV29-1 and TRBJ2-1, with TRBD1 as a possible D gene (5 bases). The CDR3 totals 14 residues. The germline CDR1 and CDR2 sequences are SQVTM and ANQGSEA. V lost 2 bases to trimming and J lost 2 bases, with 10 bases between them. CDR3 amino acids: CSVETRVAYNEQFF. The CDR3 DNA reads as TGCAGCGTTGAAACCAGGGTAGCCTACAATGAGCAGTTCTTC.

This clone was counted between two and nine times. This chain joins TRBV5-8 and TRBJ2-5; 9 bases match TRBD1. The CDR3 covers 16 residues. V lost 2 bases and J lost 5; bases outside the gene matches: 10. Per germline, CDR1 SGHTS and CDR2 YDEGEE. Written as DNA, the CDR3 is TGTGCCAGCAGCTTTGGGACAGGGAGCCAAGGGGAGACCCAGTACTTC. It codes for CASSFGTGSQGETQYF.

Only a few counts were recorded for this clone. The CDR3 sequence is CASSVAQNEQFF. The CDR3 DNA sequence: TGTGCCAGCAGCGTAGCCCAAAATGAGCAGTTCTTC. V is TRBV9 and J is TRBJ2-1; D is undetermined. The CDR3 loop spans 12 amino acids. V was pared by 0 bases and J by 7 bases, with 5 bases between. CDR1 and CDR2 (germline): SGDLS, YYNGEE. Supplemented by reference TRBV9 and TRBJ2-1, the full variable domain reads DSGVTQTPKHLITATGQRVTLRCSPRSGDLSVYWYQQSLDQGLQFLIQYYNGEERAKGNILERFSAQQFPDLHSELNLSSLELGDSALYFCASSVAQNEQFFGPGTRLTVL.

The CDR3 DNA reads TGTGCCAGCAGCTTGGGCCAGGGGATGCGCACCGGGGAGCTGTTTTTT. Residues: CASSLGQGMRTGELFF. The rearrangement links TRBV5-8 to TRBJ2-2; possibly TRBD1 for D (6 bases). V dropped 0 bases and J dropped 4 bases, with 13 bases sitting between them. CDR1 and CDR2 from the germline V gene are SGHTS and YDEGEE. The CDR3 is made up of 16 amino acids. Looking up the rest from reference TRBV5-8 and TRBJ2-2 gives the full variable domain: EAGVTQSPTHLIKTRGQQATLRCSPISGHTSVYWYQQALGLGLQFLLWYDEGEERNRGNFPPRFSGRQFPNYSSELNVNALELEDSALYLCASSLGQGMRTGELFFGEGSRLTVL.